This paragraph covers one TCR beta chain sequence. This entry comes from a study of OX40 agonist ivuxolimab in advanced cancers. Study details: Two cutaneous melanoma patients and one hepatocellular carcinoma patient, three in all, had partial responses.

TCRdb's table, derived via immunoSEQ multiplex PCR, lists solely in-frame clones and lacks some. The sample carries about 41,000 clones, around four fifths recorded once. The material was CD4+ or CD8+ T cells sorted from blood, obtained in a trial of the OX40 agonist ivuxolimab. The source of this sequence is an adult with an advanced solid tumor such as melanoma, head and neck, liver or kidney cancer.

The CDR3 reads CASSRGGRGGYTF. Here the CDR3 DNA reads TGTGCCAGCTCCAGAGGGGGGCGCGGGGGCTACACCTTC. The V and J genes are TRBV2 and TRBJ1-2; possibly TRBD1 for D (6 bases). Trimming shortened V by 8 bases and J by 8 bases, and 18 bases separated the two germline ends. The CDR3 length is 13 residues. Germline assignment: CDR1 SNHLY and CDR2 FYNNEI.